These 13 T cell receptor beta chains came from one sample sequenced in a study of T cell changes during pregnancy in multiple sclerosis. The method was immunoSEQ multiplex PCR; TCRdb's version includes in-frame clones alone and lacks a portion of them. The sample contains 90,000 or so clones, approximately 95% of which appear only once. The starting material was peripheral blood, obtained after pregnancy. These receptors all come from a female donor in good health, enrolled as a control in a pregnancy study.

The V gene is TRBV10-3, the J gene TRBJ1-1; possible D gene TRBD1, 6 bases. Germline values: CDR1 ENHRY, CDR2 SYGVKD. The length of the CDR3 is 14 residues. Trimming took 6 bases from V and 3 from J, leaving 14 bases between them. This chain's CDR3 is CAIRRTAADTEAFF. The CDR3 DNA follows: TGTGCCATCAGGCGGACAGCCGCGGACACTGAAGCTTTCTTT.

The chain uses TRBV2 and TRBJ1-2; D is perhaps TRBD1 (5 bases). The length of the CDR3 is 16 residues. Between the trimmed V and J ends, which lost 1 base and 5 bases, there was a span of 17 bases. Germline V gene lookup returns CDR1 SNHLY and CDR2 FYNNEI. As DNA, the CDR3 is TGTGCCAGCAGTGAAGGTGGGGGAGGGAAAGTATATGGCTACACCTTC. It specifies CASSEGGGGKVYGYTF.

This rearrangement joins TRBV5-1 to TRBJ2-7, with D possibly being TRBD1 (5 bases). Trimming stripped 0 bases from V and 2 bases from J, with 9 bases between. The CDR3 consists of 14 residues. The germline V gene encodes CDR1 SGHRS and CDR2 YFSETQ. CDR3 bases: TGCGCCAGCAGCTTGGACCCAGGGACCTACGAGCAGTACTTC. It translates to CASSLDPGTYEQYF. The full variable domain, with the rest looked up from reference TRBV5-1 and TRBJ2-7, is KAGVTQTPRYLIKTRGQQVTLSCSPISGHRSVSWYQQTPGQGLQFLFEYFSETQRNKGNFPGRFSGRQFSNSRSEMNVSTLELGDSALYLCASSLDPGTYEQYFGPGTRLTVT.

In nucleotides, the CDR3 is TGTGCCAGTAGAACTTCCGGGACTACTCTCTACACCGGGGAGCTGTTTTTT. This translates into CASRTSGTTLYTGELFF. The rearrangement uses TRBV19 and TRBJ2-2; 7 positions match TRBD2. Germline values: CDR1 LNHDA, CDR2 SQIVND (reference sequence). V gave up 6 bases and J gave up 3 bases; unmatched junction bases: 13. The CDR3 is made up of 17 amino acids.

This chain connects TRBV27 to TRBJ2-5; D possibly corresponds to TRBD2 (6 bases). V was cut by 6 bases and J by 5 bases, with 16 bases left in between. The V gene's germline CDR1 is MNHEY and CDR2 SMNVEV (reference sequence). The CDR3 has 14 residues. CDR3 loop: CASSPGWGVETQYF. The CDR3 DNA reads TGTGCCAGCAGCCCTGGGTGGGGGGTGGAGACCCAGTACTTC.

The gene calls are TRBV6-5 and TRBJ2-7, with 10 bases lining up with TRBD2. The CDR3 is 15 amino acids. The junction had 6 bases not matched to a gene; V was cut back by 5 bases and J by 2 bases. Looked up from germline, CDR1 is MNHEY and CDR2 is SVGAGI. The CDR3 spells CASSRQREGTYEQYF. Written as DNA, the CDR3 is TGTGCCAGCAGTCGTCAGCGGGAGGGGACCTACGAGCAGTACTTC.

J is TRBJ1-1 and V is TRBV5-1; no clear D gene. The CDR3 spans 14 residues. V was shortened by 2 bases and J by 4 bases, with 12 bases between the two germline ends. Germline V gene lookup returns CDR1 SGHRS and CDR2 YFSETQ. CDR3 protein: CASSFADSGTEAFF. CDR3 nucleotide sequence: TGCGCCAGCAGCTTCGCTGATAGTGGCACTGAAGCTTTCTTT. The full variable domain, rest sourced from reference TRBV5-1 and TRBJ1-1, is KAGVTQTPRYLIKTRGQQVTLSCSPISGHRSVSWYQQTPGQGLQFLFEYFSETQRNKGNFPGRFSGRQFSNSRSEMNVSTLELGDSALYLCASSFADSGTEAFFGQGTRLTVV.

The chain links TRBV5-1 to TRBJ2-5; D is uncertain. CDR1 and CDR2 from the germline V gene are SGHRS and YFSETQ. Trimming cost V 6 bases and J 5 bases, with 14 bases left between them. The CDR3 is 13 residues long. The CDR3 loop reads CASTNLAGETQYF. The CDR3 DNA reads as TGCGCCAGCACTAACCTCGCCGGGGAGACCCAGTACTTC. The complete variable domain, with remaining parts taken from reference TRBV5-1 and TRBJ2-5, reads KAGVTQTPRYLIKTRGQQVTLSCSPISGHRSVSWYQQTPGQGLQFLFEYFSETQRNKGNFPGRFSGRQFSNSRSEMNVSTLELGDSALYLCASTNLAGETQYFGPGTRLLVL.

The CDR3, as DNA: TGTGCCAGCAGCCTTGAGGGACATCCTACGAAGCAGTACTTC. As protein: CASSLEGHPTKQYF. The chain employs TRBV9 and TRBJ2-7; a weak D match, TRBD1 (6 bases). CDR1 SGDLS and CDR2 YYNGEE come from the germline V gene. The CDR3 spans 14 residues. Trimming removed 4 bases at V and 8 bases at J, with 19 bases between.

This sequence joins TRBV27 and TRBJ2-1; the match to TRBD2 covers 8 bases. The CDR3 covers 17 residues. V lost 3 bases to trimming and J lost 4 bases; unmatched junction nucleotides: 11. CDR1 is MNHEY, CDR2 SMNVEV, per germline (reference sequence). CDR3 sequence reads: CASSFLAGSTQYNEQFF. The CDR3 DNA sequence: TGTGCCAGCAGTTTCCTAGCGGGCTCAACTCAATACAATGAGCAGTTCTTC.

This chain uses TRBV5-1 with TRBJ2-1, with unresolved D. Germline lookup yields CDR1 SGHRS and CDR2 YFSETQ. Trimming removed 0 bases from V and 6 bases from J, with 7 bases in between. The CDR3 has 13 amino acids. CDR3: CASSLGGSNEQFF. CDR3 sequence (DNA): TGCGCCAGCAGCTTGGGCGGCAGCAATGAGCAGTTCTTC.

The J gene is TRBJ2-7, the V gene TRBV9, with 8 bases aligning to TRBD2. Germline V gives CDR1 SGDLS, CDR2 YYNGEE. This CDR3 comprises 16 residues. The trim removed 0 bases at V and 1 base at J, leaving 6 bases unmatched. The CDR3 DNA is TGTGCCAGCAGCGTAGGCTACGGGAGGGAATCCTACGAGCAGTACTTC. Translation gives CASSVGYGRESYEQYF.

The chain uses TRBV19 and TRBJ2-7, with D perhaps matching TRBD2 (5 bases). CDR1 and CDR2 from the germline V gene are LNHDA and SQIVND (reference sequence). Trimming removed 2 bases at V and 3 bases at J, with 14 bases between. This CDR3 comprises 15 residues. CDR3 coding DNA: TGTGCCAGTAGTATATCGGACTTCGGAGTCTACGAGCAGTACTTC. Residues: CASSISDFGVYEQYF.